The 10 T cell receptor beta chains below come from one sample, sequenced in a study of blood T cell repertoires in COVID-19. Assay used: immunoSEQ multiplex PCR; TCRdb lists only in-frame clones, some missing. The sample includes about 330,000 clones, roughly 86% of them seen just once. Input material: PBMCs or T cells enriched from blood (not recorded which). The source of these receptors is a young woman who had recovered from COVID-19.

The chain links TRBV19 to TRBJ1-4, with TRBD1 matching over 9 bases. This CDR3 comprises 16 residues. The germline gives CDR1 LNHDA, CDR2 SQIVND (reference sequence). V was clipped by 4 bases and J by 5 bases; unmatched bases: 8. In DNA, the CDR3 is TGTGCCAGTAGTACAGCGAACAGGGGGCTCAATGAAAAACTGTTTTTT. Amino acids: CASSTANRGLNEKLFF.

Worth noting for this clone: This specimen includes other DNA sequences encoding the same CDR3. As DNA, the CDR3 is TGCGCCAGCAGCTCCGGGACAGGGGGAGAGACCCAGTACTTC. Residues: CASSSGTGGETQYF. This chain uses TRBV5-1 with TRBJ2-5, with 11 nucleotides matching TRBD1. With 3 bases clipped from V and 4 bases from J, the junction kept 2 bases outside the gene matches. There are 14 residues in the CDR3. Per germline, CDR1 SGHRS and CDR2 YFSETQ. Complete variable domain (other parts from reference TRBV5-1 and TRBJ2-5): KAGVTQTPRYLIKTRGQQVTLSCSPISGHRSVSWYQQTPGQGLQFLFEYFSETQRNKGNFPGRFSGRQFSNSRSEMNVSTLELGDSALYLCASSSGTGGETQYFGPGTRLLVL.

This chain connects TRBV6-2 or TRBV6-3 to TRBJ1-1; TRBD1 matches at 9 bases. The junction had 7 bases not matched to a gene; V was cut back by 5 bases and J by 6 bases. CDR3 length: 14 residues. Germline V gives CDR1 MNHEY, CDR2 SVGEGT. Written as DNA, the CDR3 is TGTGCCAGCAGTCTCGGGACAGGGAAAGCTGAAGCTTTCTTT. Translation gives CASSLGTGKAEAFF.

V gene TRBV10-3 combines with J gene TRBJ1-2; 9 nucleotides agree with TRBD1. After removal of 0 bases from V and 4 bases from J, the junction contained 3 bases not matched to a gene. In germline, CDR1 is ENHRY, CDR2 SYGVKD. This CDR3 comprises 15 residues. Here the CDR3 DNA reads TGTGCCATCAGTGAGTCGGGACAGGGCTCCTATGGCTACACCTTC. Its translation is CAISESGQGSYGYTF.

The chain carries TRBV2 and TRBJ1-2; D is unresolved. Trimming shortened V by 3 bases and J by 1 base, and 12 bases separated the two germline ends. Germline values: CDR1 SNHLY, CDR2 FYNNEI. CDR3 length: 15 residues. CDR3 coding DNA: TGTGCCAGCAGTGAGGCTTTAGCGGGTAACTATGGCTACACCTTC. This translates into CASSEALAGNYGYTF.

This sequence joins TRBV30 and TRBJ1-2; D might be TRBD1 (5 bases). V shed 2 bases and J shed 7 bases, with 17 bases lying between them. The CDR3 sequence is 14 residues long. Germline V gives CDR1 GTSNPN, CDR2 SVGIG (reference sequence). The CDR3 DNA reads as TGTGCCTGGAGTCCGGGACGGCCCGGGGGTGGCTACACCTTC. Protein product: CAWSPGRPGGGYTF.

This chain uses TRBV10-3 with TRBJ2-7; 10 bases are shared with TRBD1. J gave up 6 bases and V 1 base, and 3 bases lay outside the gene matches. The V gene's germline CDR1 is ENHRY and CDR2 SYGVKD. The CDR3 totals 14 residues. The CDR3 sequence: CAISEYRDRGEQYF. CDR3 coding DNA: TGTGCCATCAGTGAGTACCGGGACAGGGGCGAGCAGTACTTC.

The rearrangement links TRBV21-1 to TRBJ2-2; no check of the table's D call, TRBD1, against the DNA was made. TRBV21-1 is a listed pseudogene. This CDR3 comprises 16 residues. Written as DNA, the CDR3 is TGTGCCAGCAGCCCCCTACAGGTGAGGAACACCGGGGAGCTGTTTTTT. This sequence encodes CASSPLQVRNTGELFF.

The gene calls are TRBV7-9 and TRBJ1-2; D possibly corresponds to TRBD1 (6 bases). The CDR3 extends over 12 amino acids. With 5 bases removed from V and 13 bases from J, the gap between germline ends came to 17 bases. Germline CDR1 reads SEHNR; CDR2 reads FQNEAQ (reference sequence). The CDR3: CASSIPQGGCTF. As DNA, the CDR3 is TGTGCCAGCAGCATCCCACAGGGAGGGTGCACCTTC.

The rearrangement uses TRBV5-1 and TRBJ2-5, with 11 positions matching TRBD1. The CDR3 consists of 15 residues. Germline trimming cut 2 bases from V and 5 bases from J; bases unmatched to any gene: 5. Germline V lookup: CDR1 SGHRS, CDR2 YFSETQ. CDR3 nucleotide sequence: TGCGCCAGCAGCTTTGGACAGGGGGCGGAGGAGACCCAGTACTTC. It is translated as CASSFGQGAEETQYF.